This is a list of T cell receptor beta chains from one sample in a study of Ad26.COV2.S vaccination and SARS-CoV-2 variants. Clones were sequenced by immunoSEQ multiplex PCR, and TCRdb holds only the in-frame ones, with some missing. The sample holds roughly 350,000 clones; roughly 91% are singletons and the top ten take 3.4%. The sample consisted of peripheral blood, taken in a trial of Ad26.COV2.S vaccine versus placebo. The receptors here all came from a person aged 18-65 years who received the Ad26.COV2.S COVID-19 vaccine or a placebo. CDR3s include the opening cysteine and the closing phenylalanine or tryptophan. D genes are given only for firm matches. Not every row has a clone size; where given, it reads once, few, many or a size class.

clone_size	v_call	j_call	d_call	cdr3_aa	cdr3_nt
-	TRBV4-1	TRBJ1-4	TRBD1	CASRAGTAQEKLFF	TGCGCCAGCAGAGCCGGGACAGCGCAGGAAAAACTGTTTTTT
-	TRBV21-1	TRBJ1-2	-	CASRGRVLGGYTF	TGTGCCAGCAGGGGCAGGGTGTTGGGAGGCTACACCTTC
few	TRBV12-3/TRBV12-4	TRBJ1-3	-	CASSLYPGQLAF	TGTGCCAGCAGTTTATACCCGGGACAACTCGCTTTT
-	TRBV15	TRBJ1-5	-	CATSRDRQVGQPQHF	TGTGCCACCAGCAGAGATCGACAGGTAGGCCAGCCCCAGCATTTT
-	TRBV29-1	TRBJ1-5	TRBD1	CSVTFTGDSNQPQHF	TGCAGCGTCACTTTCACAGGGGATAGCAATCAGCCCCAGCATTTT
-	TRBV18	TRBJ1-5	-	CASSPDNQPQHF	TGTGCCAGCTCACCAGATAATCAGCCCCAGCATTTT
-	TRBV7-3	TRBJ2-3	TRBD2	CASSQKGTNTDTQYF	TGTGCCAGCAGCCAAAAGGGGACTAACACAGATACGCAGTATTTT
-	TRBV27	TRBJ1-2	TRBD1	CASSLRQGAGYTF	TGTGCCAGCAGTTTAAGACAGGGGGCCGGCTACACCTTC
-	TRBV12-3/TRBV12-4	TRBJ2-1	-	CASSLAMYNEQFF	TGTGCCAGCAGTCTGGCGATGTACAATGAGCAGTTCTTC
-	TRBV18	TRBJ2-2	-	CASSPQNLGTTNTGELFF	TGTGCCAGCTCACCTCAAAACCTCGGGACAACGAACACCGGGGAGCTGTTTTTT
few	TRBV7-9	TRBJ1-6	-	CASSLGRSYNSPLHF	TGTGCCAGCAGCTTGGGCAGGTCCTATAATTCACCCCTCCACTTT
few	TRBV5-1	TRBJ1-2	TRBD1	CASSRQGMDYGYTF	TGCGCCAGCAGTCGACAGGGTATGGACTATGGCTACACCTTC
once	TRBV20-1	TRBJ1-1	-	CSATGNTEAFF	TGCAGTGCTACGGGAAACACTGAAGCTTTCTTT
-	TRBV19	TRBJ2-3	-	CASRLEGPTDTQYF	TGTGCCAGTAGACTAGAGGGGCCCACAGATACGCAGTATTTT
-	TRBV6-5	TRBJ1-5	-	CASIEGYNQPQHF	TGTGCCAGCATAGAAGGGTACAATCAGCCCCAGCATTTT
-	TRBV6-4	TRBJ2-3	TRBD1	CASSRDRVSDTQYF	TGTGCCAGCAGCCGGGACAGGGTATCAGATACGCAGTATTTT
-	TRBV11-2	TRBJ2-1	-	CASSSWGGQDEQFF	TGTGCCAGCAGCTCGTGGGGGGGACAAGATGAGCAGTTCTTC
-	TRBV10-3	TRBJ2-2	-	CAISPGNTGELFF	TGTGCCATCAGTCCAGGGAACACCGGGGAGCTGTTTTTT
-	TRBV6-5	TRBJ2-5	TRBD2	CASRSLAGPRGTQYF	TGTGCCAGCAGGAGCCTAGCGGGGCCCCGGGGGACCCAGTACTTC
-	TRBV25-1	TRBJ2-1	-	CASTINNEQFF	TGTGCCAGCACCATTAACAATGAGCAGTTCTTC
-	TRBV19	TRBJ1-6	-	CASSTQRSNSPLHF	TGTGCCAGTAGTACACAGCGTTCTAATTCACCCCTCCACTTT
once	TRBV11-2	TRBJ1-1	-	CASTLSGGYEAFF	TGTGCCAGCACCTTAAGTGGAGGGTATGAAGCTTTCTTT